This T cell receptor (beta chain) appears in the sequencing data of a study of blood T cell repertoires in COVID-19. Germline CDR1 KGHSH, CDR2 LQKENI. The CDR3 is 15 amino acids. Trimming removed 3 bases at V and 3 bases at J, with 14 bases between. Researchers sorted participants into cohorts using their self-reported clinical history. Profiling relied on immunoSEQ multiplex PCR, and the TCRdb table lists in-frame clones only, not all of them. The table lists some 300,000 clones, just under 90% of them singletons. The TCR originated in a woman in her forties or fifties who had been exposed to COVID-19. The chain is built from TRBV18 and TRBJ1-1, with D maybe TRBD1 (5 bases). The sample was PBMCs or T cells enriched from blood (not recorded which). The CDR3 nucleotides read TGTGCCAGCTCACCCGGAGTTCCCAGGGACACTGAAGCTTTCTTT. Translation gives CASSPGVPRDTEAFF. Supplemented by reference TRBV18 and TRBJ1-1, the full variable domain reads NAGVMQNPRHLVRRRGQEARLRCSPMKGHSHVYWYRQLPEEGLKFMVYLQKENIIDESGMPKERFSAEFPKEGPSILRIQQVVRGDSAAYFCASSPGVPRDTEAFFGQGTRLTVV.